This T cell receptor (beta chain) was recovered during a study of glioma-infiltrating T cells. At least ten counts were recorded for this clonotype. Its matching antigen is unknown. The germline CDR1 and CDR2 sequences are LNHDA and SQIVND (reference sequence). V lost 5 bases to trimming and J lost 14 bases, with 24 bases between them. CDR3 length: 15 residues. Study outcomes and limitations: Above-expected tissue-blood divergence occurred in all gliomas, most in low-grade ones.

The iRepertoire nested amplicon-rescue multiplex PCR amplified TCR alpha and beta CDR3s from RNA. Each CDR3 protein gets one entry after TCRdb re-called the multiplex PCR reads with MiXCR. The sample yields 90,000 to 100,000 distinct CDR3 sequences, 35% to 45% seen once. The source is a human donor with low-grade glioma or glioblastoma, undergoing nonglioma brain surgery, or in good health (not recorded which). Sequenced sample: glioma tissue, nonneoplastic brain tissue, or PBMCs (not recorded which). V usage is TRBV19 and J usage is TRBJ1-4; TRBD1 might be the D (6 bases). The CDR3 spells CASSARPGAREDLFF. As DNA, the CDR3 is TGTGCCAGTAGTGCACGCCCAGGGGCGCGAGAGGATCTGTTTTTT.